The rows below give T cell receptor beta chains drawn from one sample of a study of response to subunit inactivated influenza vaccine. TCRdb re-derived calls from the RT-PCR reads in MiXCR, one entry per CDR3 protein. The sample carries approximately 530,000 distinct CDR3 sequences, roughly 13% recorded once. Sequences were derived from PBMCs from blood, sampled roughly 47 days after vaccination. The receptors here all came from a man aged 50 to 59 who received an inactivated influenza vaccine. Each CDR3 is given with its conserved first and last residue. The D gene is left open where the match is weak. Clone sizes are given selectively: once, few, many, or a class where the clone is expanded.

>TRBJ1-1|TRBD1|.|TRBV5-1
CASSFRGSGQGTEAFF
TGCGCCAGCAGCTTTCGGGGATCGGGACAGGGCACTGAAGCTTTCTTT
>TRBJ2-2|TRBD1|many|TRBV5-1
CASSDGGQGYTGELFF
TGCGCCAGCAGCGATGGGGGACAGGGGTACACCGGGGAGCTGTTTTTT
>TRBJ2-3|.|.|TRBV5-1
CASSWGGQRTDTQYF
TGCGCCAGCAGCTGGGGGGGACAACGCACAGATACGCAGTATTTT
>TRBJ2-3|.|few|TRBV7-2
CASSSRQEGDTQYF
TGTGCCAGCAGCTCAAGACAGGAGGGAGATACGCAGTATTTT
>TRBJ1-4|.|few|TRBV7-9
CASAGENEKLFF
TGTGCCAGCGCAGGGGAAAATGAAAAACTGTTTTTT
>TRBJ2-5|.|few|TRBV4-1
CASSQDFREAQTQYF
TGCGCCAGCAGCCAAGACTTCAGGGAAGCACAGACCCAGTACTTC
>TRBJ2-3|TRBD2|.|TRBV12-3/TRBV12-4
CASSLNSGGRTDTQYF
TGTGCCAGCAGTTTAAATAGCGGGGGGCGCACAGATACGCAGTATTTT
>TRBJ2-3|TRBD2|.|TRBV29-1
CSAWVRGGSTDTQYF
TGCAGCGCCTGGGTACGGGGGGGCAGTACAGATACGCAGTATTTT
>TRBJ2-2|.|few|TRBV7-8
CASSPGMDYRELFF
TGTGCCAGCAGCCCAGGGATGGACTACCGGGAGCTGTTTTTT
>TRBJ2-4|.|.|TRBV28
CASSLGGGGLPKNIQYF
TGTGCCAGCAGTTTAGGGGGCGGTGGTTTACCCAAAAACATTCAGTACTTC
>TRBJ1-6|.|.|TRBV9
CASTPGLLSPFYNSPLHF
TGTGCCAGCACACCGGGACTTCTGTCCCCCTTTTATAATTCACCCCTCCACTTT
>TRBJ1-1|.|.|TRBV20-1
CSAINQQGTEAFF
TGCAGTGCTATAAACCAACAGGGCACTGAAGCTTTCTTT
>TRBJ2-1|.|.|TRBV5-1
CASSPLPQNEQFF
TGCGCCAGCAGCCCACTACCCCAGAATGAGCAGTTCTTC
>TRBJ2-5|TRBD2|few|TRBV12-3/TRBV12-4
CASSSSGGAETQYF
TGTGCCAGCAGCTCCAGCGGGGGGGCCGAGACCCAGTACTTC
>TRBJ1-1|TRBD1|.|TRBV9
CASSEAQGALTEAFF
TGTGCCAGCAGCGAGGCACAGGGGGCTCTCACTGAAGCTTTCTTT
>TRBJ2-7|TRBD2|.|TRBV15
CATSREGLATYEQYF
TGTGCCACCAGCAGAGAGGGACTAGCCACCTACGAGCAGTACTTC
>TRBJ1-2|TRBD1|few|TRBV12-3/TRBV12-4
CASSRGPGYGYTF
TGTGCCAGCAGTAGGGGGCCAGGTTATGGCTACACCTTC
>TRBJ2-5|TRBD1|.|TRBV6-2/TRBV6-3
CASSYPRTGRIETQYF
TGTGCCAGCAGTTACCCGCGGACAGGGAGGATAGAGACCCAGTACTTC
>TRBJ1-2|TRBD1|few|TRBV24-1
CATQGLQGAVGYTF
TGTGCCACCCAAGGATTACAGGGGGCTGTTGGCTACACCTTC
>TRBJ1-6|.|few|TRBV12-3/TRBV12-4
CASSTEGHSPLHF
TGTGCCAGCAGTACCGAGGGGCATTCACCCCTCCACTTT
>TRBJ2-1|.|many|TRBV10-3
CAISAGKGYNEQFF
TGTGCCATCAGTGCAGGGAAGGGCTACAATGAGCAGTTCTTC
>TRBJ2-3|TRBD2|few|TRBV12-3/TRBV12-4
CASSLVGLAVTDTQYF
TGTGCCAGCAGTTTAGTCGGACTAGCGGTCACAGATACGCAGTATTTT
>TRBJ1-2|.|.|TRBV12-3/TRBV12-4
CASSLARAELGGYTF
TGTGCCAGCAGTTTAGCCAGGGCCGAGTTAGGTGGCTACACCTTC
>TRBJ2-5|.|few|TRBV3-1
CASRGPRETQYF
TGTGCCAGTCGGGGGCCGAGGGAGACCCAGTACTTC
>TRBJ2-7|.|.|TRBV3-1
CASSRAFRADYEQYF
TGTGCCAGCAGCCGTGCCTTTCGGGCTGACTACGAGCAGTACTTC
>TRBJ2-2|.|few|TRBV27
CASSLRWNTGELFF
TGTGCCAGCAGCCTGCGTTGGAACACCGGGGAGCTGTTTTTT
>TRBJ2-1|TRBD1|few|TRBV7-9
CASSFYGTGHSYNEQFF
TGTGCCAGCAGCTTTTACGGGACAGGGCACTCCTACAATGAGCAGTTCTTC
>TRBJ2-1|TRBD2|few|TRBV7-9
CASSSPLAGGYNEQFF
TGTGCCAGCAGCTCACCACTAGCGGGAGGCTACAATGAGCAGTTCTTC
>TRBJ2-1|TRBD2|.|TRBV28
CASSFTSGRARDEQFF
TGTGCCAGCAGTTTCACTAGCGGGAGGGCCAGGGATGAGCAGTTCTTC
>TRBJ2-1|TRBD2|few|TRBV20-1
CSAPTSAYNEQFF
TGCAGTGCACCGACTAGCGCATACAATGAGCAGTTCTTC
>TRBJ1-4|.|many|TRBV20-1
CSASPENEKLFF
TGCAGTGCTAGTCCCGAGAATGAAAAACTGTTTTTT
>TRBJ2-3|.|few|TRBV7-8
CASSLSSHYTDTQYF
TGTGCCAGCAGCTTAAGCAGCCATTACACAGATACGCAGTATTTT
>TRBJ2-1|.|few|TRBV6-2/TRBV6-3
CASSYWTAEQFF
TGTGCCAGCAGTTACTGGACAGCTGAGCAGTTCTTC
>TRBJ2-1|TRBD1|.|TRBV6-1
CASRGQGWNEQFF
TGTGCCAGCAGGGGACAGGGGTGGAATGAGCAGTTCTTC
>TRBJ2-1|.|many|TRBV3-1
CASSQDLGAGGNEQFF
TGTGCCAGCAGCCAAGATTTAGGGGCCGGGGGAAATGAGCAGTTCTTC
>TRBJ1-6|.|.|TRBV20-1
CSASGRGDSPLHF
TGCAGTGCTAGTGGCAGGGGAGATTCACCCCTCCACTTT
>TRBJ2-3|TRBD1|many|TRBV4-3
CASSQDGTGVDTQYF
TGCGCCAGCAGCCAAGATGGGACAGGGGTGGATACGCAGTATTTT
>TRBJ2-3|TRBD2|.|TRBV7-3
CASSLSGLAVSTDTQYF
TGTGCCAGCAGCTTATCGGGACTAGCGGTTAGCACAGATACGCAGTATTTT
>TRBJ2-7|TRBD1|.|TRBV9
CASSVRTGIGYEQYF
TGTGCCAGCAGCGTCCGGACAGGAATTGGCTACGAGCAGTACTTC
>TRBJ2-1|.|few|TRBV24-1
CATSDGYSNEQFF
TGTGCCACCAGTGATGGCTACAGCAATGAGCAGTTCTTC
>TRBJ1-1|.|few|TRBV27
CASRSRPRGSVGTEAFF
TGTGCCAGCAGATCGAGGCCTAGGGGGTCTGTGGGAACTGAAGCTTTCTTT
>TRBJ2-1|TRBD2|.|TRBV24-1
CATSDLGTSGRAVEQFF
TGTGCCACCAGTGACCTAGGGACTAGCGGGAGGGCCGTTGAGCAGTTCTTC
>TRBJ2-1|.|many|TRBV4-3
CASSQVGLTYNEQFF
TGCGCCAGCAGCCAAGTGGGGCTAACCTACAATGAGCAGTTCTTC
>TRBJ1-6|TRBD1|few|TRBV18
CASSPAGQNSNSPLHF
TGTGCCAGCTCACCAGCGGGACAGAATTCTAATTCACCCCTCCACTTT
>TRBJ2-3|.|.|TRBV7-8
CASSSNRADTQYF
TGTGCCAGCAGCTCCAACAGGGCAGATACGCAGTATTTT
>TRBJ1-4|TRBD1|.|TRBV5-1
CASSSWTGDEKLFF
TGCGCCAGCAGCTCCTGGACAGGAGATGAAAAACTGTTTTTT
>TRBJ2-1|.|many|TRBV6-1
CASSQVRSYNEQFF
TGTGCCAGCAGCCAAGTCCGCTCCTACAATGAGCAGTTCTTC